This entry describes one T cell receptor beta chain. What this receptor recognizes is not known. The sample holds no much larger clone one base away, and base qualities are not on file. The CDR3 contains 13 residues, cysteine and phenylalanine counted. Left in the record is the CDR3 DNA by itself, 39 bases read in frame from the first base. V loses 4 bases of germline sequence and J loses 4 bases, and the interval between the two ends is 9 bases. The germline V gene specifies SGHRS as CDR1 and YFSETQ as CDR2. These data are taken from a study of blood T cell repertoires in COVID-19 (dated by TCRdb to 2019 to 2021). Background for the entire study: Collaborator samples came from the United States, Italy and Spain and covered acute and convalescent phases of COVID-19. The prospective study material was composed of cDNA or gDNA derived from T cells, B-cell-depleted T cells, or PBMCs. Subjects who had been exposed to COVID-19, were actively infected with it, or had recovered from it provided the deeply sampled blood TCRbeta repertoires that made up the dataset. The repertoires were released in a freely available public database meant as a resource for research on the immune response to SARS-CoV-2. The samples were drawn from the first 160 participants of the ongoing ImmuneRACE study and from some 1,300 subjects provided by 6 global collaborators. Nearly every sample came with metadata listing a de-identified subject ID, COVID-19 status, age in years and sex. Where HLA class I and class II types were available, the types were taken from metadata supplied by the sample provider, not from assay-based typing. Overall study outcomes, separate from this receptor: The amount of clinical and demographic metadata varied by source and participant and was provided uncurated.

At one collaborating source in Seattle, patients were enrolled during active infection and were followed longitudinally through the course of disease. Each collaborating institution followed its own protocols to collect whole blood in K2EDTA tubes. For TCRbeta analysis, collaborator samples were shipped as frozen whole blood, as isolated PBMCs, or as DNA extracted from either sample type. TCRbeta CDR3 regions were amplified from genomic DNA using the immunoSEQ Assay, a bias-controlled multiplex PCR. The paper's processing steps were these. The number of nucleated cells in each sample was estimated from the amplification of reference gene primers within the assay. To quantify the absolute abundance of each unique TCRbeta CDR3 rearrangement, sequence reads were collapsed and filtered. Productive Simpson clonality was computed per sample as the square root of Simpson's diversity index over productive rearrangements. In its TCRdb copy, this immuneACCESS table keeps in-frame sequences only and misses some clones. Where compared with another copy, unresolved V genes explain less than half of these, and the others have no known cause. The V and J calls and clone size are taken from that table; D and trimming were inferred from the DNA. For this sample the table gives approximately 150,000 clones, of which 80% to 90% were detected only once. The top ten clones comprise around 15% of the sample.

The origin of this receptor is a man aged 18 to 30 with COVID-19, enrolled during active disease. This chain is built from TRBV5-1 and TRBJ1-5, with the D gene not clear enough to name. Sequencing used peripheral blood. The CDR3 is CASSPSGNQPQHF. The nucleotides read TGCGCCAGCAGCCCAAGCGGGAATCAGCCCCAGCATTTT.